This T cell receptor beta chain was obtained from a study of blood T cell repertoires in COVID-19. Only in-frame clones appear in the TCRdb table, and some are missing; sequencing was by immunoSEQ multiplex PCR. Of 150,000 to 200,000 clones listed, more than 85% are singletons. V lost 7 bases, J lost 0 bases, and 18 bases lay in between. The V gene's germline CDR1 is SNHLY and CDR2 FYNNEI. The CDR3 is 16 amino acids. The sequenced sample was PBMCs or T cells enriched from blood (not recorded which). V usage is TRBV2 and J usage is TRBJ1-2; D uncertain. The sequence came from a woman aged 35 to 49 in a cohort exposed to, infected with or recovered from COVID-19 (not recorded which). The CDR3 DNA follows: TGTGCCAGCATTAGCCCTCCGGAGACCGCTAACTATGGCTACACCTTC. This sequence encodes CASISPPETANYGYTF.